Below, 31 T cell receptor beta chains from the same sample are listed, as sequenced in a study of cytomegalovirus exposure and HLA in healthy donors. The PCR contained 60 Vbeta and 13 Jbeta primers. Libraries were prepared by immunoSEQ multiplex PCR; TCRdb keeps only in-frame clonotypes and omits some of them. The profile covers 140,000 to 150,000 clones, with approximately 80% appearing a single time and around 4.4% taken by the ten largest. Specimen: PBMCs. The receptors were gathered from a man aged 40-50 years in good health and CMV-seronegative.

This chain uses TRBV7-3 with TRBJ2-7, with D perhaps matching TRBD1 (6 bases). Germline loops: CDR1 SGHTA, CDR2 FQGTGA. This CDR3 comprises 15 residues. V lost 5 bases and J lost 6, with 20 bases in between. As DNA, the CDR3 is TGTGCCAGCAGCCACTCAGGGGACCACTCGGGCGAGCAGTACTTC. Translating gives CASSHSGDHSGEQYF. Full variable domain (missing parts from reference TRBV7-3 and TRBJ2-7): GAGVSQTPSNKVTEKGKYVELRCDPISGHTALYWYRQSLGQGPEFLIYFQGTGAADDSGLPNDRFFAVRPEGSVSTLKIQRTERGDSAVYLCASSHSGDHSGEQYFGPGTRLTVT.

The chain carries TRBV15 and TRBJ1-2; maybe TRBD1 (6 bases). V was shortened by 5 bases and J by 3 bases, with 16 bases between the two germline ends. This CDR3 has 15 amino acids. From germline, CDR1 is LNHNV and CDR2 YYDKDF (reference sequence). CDR3 region: CATSGSRGFDYGYTF. The CDR3 coding sequence is TGTGCCACCAGCGGATCCAGGGGCTTTGACTATGGCTACACCTTC.

The rearrangement links TRBV6-5 to TRBJ2-1, with 12 bases fitting TRBD2. The trim removed 4 bases at V and 10 bases at J, leaving 11 bases unmatched. CDR1 MNHEY and CDR2 SVGAGI come from the germline V gene. The CDR3 has 16 residues. The CDR3 spells CASSSPTSGGRGEQFF. In DNA, the CDR3 is TGTGCCAGCAGTTCCCCGACTAGCGGGGGCAGAGGGGAGCAGTTCTTC.

This chain connects TRBV7-3 to TRBJ2-7, with D maybe TRBD1 (6 bases). The CDR3 sequence is 15 residues long. Between the trimmed V and J ends, which lost 5 bases and 1 base, there was a span of 15 bases. Germline V lookup: CDR1 SGHTA, CDR2 FQGTGA. The CDR3 reads CASSPTGPNSYEQYF. In DNA form, the CDR3 reads TGTGCCAGCAGCCCCACAGGGCCCAATTCCTACGAGCAGTACTTC. Using reference TRBV7-3 and TRBJ2-7 for the parts outside the CDR3, the full variable domain is GAGVSQTPSNKVTEKGKYVELRCDPISGHTALYWYRQSLGQGPEFLIYFQGTGAADDSGLPNDRFFAVRPEGSVSTLKIQRTERGDSAVYLCASSPTGPNSYEQYFGPGTRLTVT.

The chain carries TRBV27 and TRBJ1-1; 8 nucleotides align to TRBD1. Germline V CDR1 and CDR2: MNHEY, SMNVEV (reference sequence). V dropped 8 bases and J dropped 10; count of bases not matched to a gene: 15. CDR3 size: 14 residues. In DNA, the CDR3 is TGTGCCAGCGCTCGTCAGGGGGCAAATCTCCGAGCTTTCTTT. Amino acid sequence: CASARQGANLRAFF.

This chain uses TRBV29-1 with TRBJ2-5; weak D call: TRBD1 (5 bases). The J call may not be correct, given that the DNA end is closer to TRBJ2-7. This CDR3 has 12 amino acids. Germline CDR1 and CDR2: SQVTM and ANQGSEA. The CDR3 sequence is CSVEDNSYEQYF. The CDR3 nucleotides are TGCAGCGTTGAGGACAATTCCTACGAGCAGTACTTC.

The chain employs TRBV2 and TRBJ2-3; D remains unclear. In germline, CDR1 is SNHLY, CDR2 FYNNEI. This CDR3 region has 14 residues. The V end lost 3 bases, the J end lost 5 bases, and 12 bases lay between the germline ends. The CDR3 loop is CASSDLAPIDTQYF. The DNA of the CDR3 is TGTGCCAGCAGTGACTTAGCCCCAATAGATACGCAGTATTTT.

The chain is built from TRBV30 and TRBJ1-2, with TRBD1 identical over 8 bases. The CDR3 is 11 amino acids. Per germline, CDR1 GTSNPN and CDR2 SVGIG (reference sequence). The chain's CDR3 is CASDRVYGYTF. The DNA for the CDR3 is TGTGCTTCGGACAGGGTATATGGCTACACCTTC.

This chain connects TRBV29-1 to TRBJ1-3; the match to TRBD1 covers 8 bases. Germline CDR1 and CDR2: SQVTM and ANQGSEA. This CDR3 has 15 amino acids. With 4 bases clipped from V and 0 bases from J, the junction kept 5 bases outside the gene matches. This chain's CDR3 is CSVVPGQGSGNTIYF. In DNA, the CDR3 is TGCAGCGTTGTTCCTGGACAGGGCTCTGGAAACACCATATATTTT.

The J gene is TRBJ2-3, the V gene TRBV5-6, with TRBD1 identical over 8 bases. The CDR3 covers 15 residues. Germline CDR1 reads SGHDT; CDR2 reads YYEEEE. Trimming took 2 bases from V and 1 from J; bases not matched to a gene: 3. CDR3 sequence (DNA): TGTGCCAGCAGCTTCGAGACAGGGGGCACAGATACGCAGTATTTT. Translated: CASSFETGGTDTQYF.

V and J are TRBV5-1 and TRBJ2-5, with D perhaps matching TRBD2 (5 bases). V lost 5 bases and J lost 7, with 18 bases in between. Looked up from germline, CDR1 is SGHRS and CDR2 is YFSETQ. The CDR3 runs 14 residues. CDR3 nucleotide sequence: TGCGCCAGCAGGACCGTCGCGGGCGAGGTGACCCAGTACTTC. Translated: CASRTVAGEVTQYF.

The rearrangement joins TRBV5-1 to TRBJ2-7, with a tentative D call TRBD2 (6 bases). CDR3 length: 13 residues. Per germline, CDR1 SGHRS and CDR2 YFSETQ. Trimming left V 4 bases short and J 6 bases short, with 14 bases between. CDR3 amino acids: CASSQLGGSEQYF. The CDR3 DNA reads as TGCGCCAGCAGCCAACTTGGAGGGTCCGAGCAGTACTTC.

CDR3 in DNA: TGTGCCAGCAGCGTAGGCCTGGCCTCCCAAGAGACCCAGTACTTC. This translates into CASSVGLASQETQYF. The genes are TRBV9 and TRBJ2-5, with D unclear. This CDR3 spans 15 amino acids. V lost 0 bases and J 1 base, leaving 10 bases between the germline ends. The germline V gene has CDR1 SGDLS and CDR2 YYNGEE.

This clone was detected only once. The V call is TRBV19, the J call TRBJ1-6, with 7 bases identical to TRBD1. V was pared by 3 bases and J by 7 bases, with 6 bases of the junction left unmatched. The CDR3 is 15 residues long. Germline assignment: CDR1 LNHDA and CDR2 SQIVND (reference sequence). In nucleotides, the CDR3 is TGTGCCAGTAGTATTATCACAGGGGACAATTCACCCCTCCACTTT. This translates into CASSIITGDNSPLHF.

This clone was seen ten or more times. Other DNA sequences in the same sample also yield this CDR3. This chain links TRBV6-5 with TRBJ2-7, with D possibly matching TRBD2 (5 bases). V lost 2 bases and J 2 bases, leaving 7 bases between the germline ends. The CDR3 loop spans 13 amino acids. Germline V lookup: CDR1 MNHEY, CDR2 SVGAGI. CDR3 in amino acids: CASSYRGPYEQYF. CDR3 DNA: TGTGCCAGCAGTTACCGGGGTCCCTACGAGCAGTACTTC.

CDR3 sequence: CASSSDRGGYGYTF. Written as DNA, the CDR3 is TGTGCCAGCAGTTCGGACAGGGGAGGTTATGGCTACACCTTC. The chain recombines TRBV6-5 with TRBJ1-2, with 9 bases identical to TRBD1. J lost 5 bases, V lost 4 bases, and 5 bases had no gene match. The CDR3 runs 14 residues. Germline-derived CDR1 and CDR2 are MNHEY and SVGAGI.

The V and J genes are TRBV2 and TRBJ1-4; TRBD1 matches at 12 bases. V lost 1 base, J lost 3 bases, and 0 bases stayed unmatched. The CDR3 sequence is 16 residues long. Germline CDR1 and CDR2: SNHLY and FYNNEI. The CDR3, as DNA: TGTGCCAGCAGTGAAGGGGACAGGGGGCCTAATGAAAAACTGTTTTTT. Translating gives CASSEGDRGPNEKLFF.

The CDR3 loop is CAWRGTGVTPYEQYF. The DNA of the CDR3 is TGTGCCTGGAGGGGTACAGGGGTCACTCCCTACGAGCAGTACTTC. The V call is TRBV30, the J call TRBJ2-7; 7 bases map to TRBD1. Germline CDR1 and CDR2: GTSNPN and SVGIG (reference sequence). CDR3 size: 15 residues. Trimming took 3 bases from V and 2 from J; bases not matched to a gene: 10.

This clone was detected once. An end of the junction does not agree with germline; a read error may underlie this. The CDR3 region has the DNA TGTGCCGGCAGTTACTCTACGGGTGAAGCTTTCTTT. It translates to CAGSYSTGEAFF. V is TRBV6-5 and J is TRBJ1-1; D call uncertain. This CDR3 region has 12 residues. The germline V gene encodes CDR1 MNHEY and CDR2 SVGAGI.

This rearrangement joins TRBV25-1 to TRBJ2-7, with D possibly TRBD2 on 5 matching bases. Between the trimmed V and J ends, which lost 5 bases and 2 bases, there was a span of 7 bases. The germline V gene encodes CDR1 MGHDK and CDR2 SYGVNS. The CDR3 covers 12 residues. This CDR3 is CASSRDTYEQYF. Here the CDR3 DNA reads TGTGCCAGCAGTCGGGATACCTACGAGCAGTACTTC.

This chain connects TRBV30 to TRBJ1-1; 8 positions agree with TRBD1. Trimming removed 2 bases from V and 2 bases from J; junction bases left unmatched: 4. There are 14 residues in the CDR3. In germline, CDR1 is GTSNPN, CDR2 SVGIG (reference sequence). CDR3 sequence (DNA): TGTGCCTGGAGTACAGGGACAGGCAACACTGAAGCTTTCTTT. It yields the protein CAWSTGTGNTEAFF.

The gene calls are TRBV7-3 and TRBJ2-3; unclear D gene. This CDR3 contains 14 residues. V was pared by 0 bases and J by 4 bases, with 8 bases between. CDR1 is SGHTA, CDR2 FQGTGA, per germline. CDR3 sequence: CASSLTARSDTQYF. For the CDR3, the DNA is TGTGCCAGCAGCTTAACGGCGAGGTCAGATACGCAGTATTTT.

In this sample, this clone turned up a few times. This rearrangement joins TRBV6-1 to TRBJ2-3, with TRBD2 identical over 10 bases. This CDR3 spans 14 amino acids. V lost 5 bases to trimming and J lost 1 base; unmatched junction nucleotides: 0. Germline CDR1 reads MNHNS; CDR2 reads SASEGT. The CDR3 DNA sequence: TGTGCCAGCAGTACTAGCGGGGGCACAGATACGCAGTATTTT. Residues: CASSTSGGTDTQYF.

Remarks on this clone: Other DNA variants within this sample encode the same CDR3. The chain recombines TRBV5-1 with TRBJ1-5, with 9 bases that match TRBD1. The junction had 3 bases not matched to a gene; V was cut back by 4 bases and J by 1 base. The CDR3 has 15 residues. Germline CDR1 reads SGHRS; CDR2 reads YFSETQ. The chain's CDR3 is CASSLDRGSNQPQHF. For the CDR3, the DNA is TGCGCCAGCAGCCTGGACAGGGGAAGCAATCAGCCCCAGCATTTT.

The chain recombines TRBV5-1 with TRBJ1-4; 8 bases are shared with TRBD1. The V gene end was trimmed by 2 bases and the J gene end by 3 bases; junction bases not matched to a gene: 3. Germline V gene lookup returns CDR1 SGHRS and CDR2 YFSETQ. The CDR3 length is 15 residues. Written as DNA, the CDR3 is TGCGCCAGCAGCTTAACAGGGGGTCCTAATGAAAAACTGTTTTTT. This translates into CASSLTGGPNEKLFF. Variable domain in full (rest from reference TRBV5-1 and TRBJ1-4): KAGVTQTPRYLIKTRGQQVTLSCSPISGHRSVSWYQQTPGQGLQFLFEYFSETQRNKGNFPGRFSGRQFSNSRSEMNVSTLELGDSALYLCASSLTGGPNEKLFFGSGTQLSVL.

This chain uses TRBV11-2 with TRBJ1-4; D remains ambiguous. The CDR3 is 15 amino acids. Trimming removed 5 bases at V and 0 bases at J, with 10 bases between. Germline V gene sequence: CDR1 SGHAT, CDR2 FQNNGV. In nucleotides, the CDR3 is TGTGCCAGCAGCCCGACCGGAGCAACTAATGAAAAACTGTTTTTT. Protein product: CASSPTGATNEKLFF.

CDR3 DNA: TGTGCCAGCAGCTTAGATGAGGTAGCCAGCTCCTACAATGAGCAGTTCTTC. Residues: CASSLDEVASSYNEQFF. The J gene is TRBJ2-1, the V gene TRBV7-6; no clear D gene. CDR3 length equals 17 residues. Germline V gene sequence: CDR1 SGHVS, CDR2 FNYEAQ. Trimming removed 1 base at V and 0 bases at J, with 13 bases between.

This chain connects TRBV5-5 to TRBJ1-6, with 9 bases that match TRBD1. In germline, CDR1 is SGHKS, CDR2 YYEKEE (reference sequence). J was trimmed by 7 bases and V by 1 base; bases with no gene match: 3. CDR3 size: 15 residues. This chain's CDR3 is CASSLTGTGNSPLHF. CDR3 DNA sequence: TGTGCCAGCAGCTTGACCGGGACAGGGAATTCACCCCTCCACTTT.

The chain employs TRBV27 and TRBJ2-1; TRBD1 is a possible D gene (5 bases). CDR1 is MNHEY, CDR2 SMNVEV, per germline (reference sequence). The ends were cut back, 2 bases at V and 7 bases at J, with 15 bases in the middle. This CDR3 is built from 15 residues. The CDR3 loop is CASSLEARVANEQFF. The CDR3 nucleotides read TGTGCCAGCAGTTTAGAGGCCAGGGTGGCAAATGAGCAGTTCTTC.

This clone was counted once. The V call is TRBV18, the J call TRBJ1-3, with TRBD1 as a possible D gene (6 bases). This CDR3 is built from 15 residues. The germline V and J ends were trimmed by 5 bases and 2 bases, with 13 bases remaining between them. CDR1 and CDR2 from the germline V gene are KGHSH and LQKENI. CDR3 in DNA: TGTGCCAGCTCAAGGAACAGGGAAACTGGAAACACCATATATTTT. Translated: CASSRNRETGNTIYF.

The chain employs TRBV30 and TRBJ1-2, with D perhaps matching TRBD1 (6 bases). Germline V gene data show CDR1 as GTSNPN and CDR2 as SVGIG (reference sequence). This CDR3 is built from 14 residues. Deletions cut 2 bases from V and 5 bases from J, with 15 bases between. This CDR3 is CAWSLPGVRYGYTF. In DNA, the CDR3 is TGTGCCTGGAGTTTGCCAGGGGTAAGGTATGGCTACACCTTC.